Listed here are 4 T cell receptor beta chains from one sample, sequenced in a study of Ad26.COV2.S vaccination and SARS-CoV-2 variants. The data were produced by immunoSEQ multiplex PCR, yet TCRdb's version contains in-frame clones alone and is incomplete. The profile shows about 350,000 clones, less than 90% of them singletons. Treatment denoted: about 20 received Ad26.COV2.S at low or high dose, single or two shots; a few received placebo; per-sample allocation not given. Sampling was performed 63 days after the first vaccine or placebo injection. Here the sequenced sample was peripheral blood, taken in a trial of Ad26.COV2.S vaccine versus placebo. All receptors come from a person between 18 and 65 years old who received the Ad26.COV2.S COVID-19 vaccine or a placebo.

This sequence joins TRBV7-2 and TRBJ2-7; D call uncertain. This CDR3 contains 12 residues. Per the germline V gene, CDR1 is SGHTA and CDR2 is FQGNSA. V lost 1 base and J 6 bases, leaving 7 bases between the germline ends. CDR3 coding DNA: TGTGCCAGCAGCTTAGAACGTCCCGAGCAGTACTTC. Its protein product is CASSLERPEQYF.

As DNA, the CDR3 is TGTGCCAGCAGGGACAGGCTAGACGGGCGCCTCCACTTT. Protein product: CASRDRLDGRLHF. This chain joins TRBV6-5 and TRBJ1-6, with 7 bases identical to TRBD1. CDR3 size: 13 residues. With V trimmed by 6 bases and J by 15 bases, 11 bases remained unmatched. From germline, CDR1 is MNHEY and CDR2 SVGAGI.

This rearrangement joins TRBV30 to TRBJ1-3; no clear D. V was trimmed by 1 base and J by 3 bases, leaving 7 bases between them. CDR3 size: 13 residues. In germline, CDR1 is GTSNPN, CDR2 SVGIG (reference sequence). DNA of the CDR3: TGTGCCTGGAGTGGGGTGAATGGAAACACCATATATTTT. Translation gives CAWSGVNGNTIYF.

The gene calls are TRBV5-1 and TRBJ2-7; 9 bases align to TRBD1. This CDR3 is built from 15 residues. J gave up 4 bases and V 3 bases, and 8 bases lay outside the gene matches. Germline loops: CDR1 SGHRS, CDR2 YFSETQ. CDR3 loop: CASSSPGQGTYEQYF. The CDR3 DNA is TGCGCCAGCAGCTCACCGGGACAGGGAACATACGAGCAGTACTTC.